This TCR beta chain derives from a study of CXCR3-negative and CXCR3-positive naive CD8 T cells. Findings of the study overall: TRB CDR3 hydrophobicity was greater in CXCR3-positive naive cells than in CXCR3-negative naive cells.

A note on this clonotype: Antigen unknown.

The authors made the TRB cDNA libraries by 5' RACE using UMI labels. Each CDR3 protein gets one entry in TCRdb, which reprocessed the 5' RACE reads and gives no DNA. This table lists about 60,000 distinct CDR3 sequences. The CDR3 sequence is 14 residues long. Looked up from germline, CDR1 is DFQATT and CDR2 is SNEGSKA (reference sequence). V is TRBV20-1 and J is TRBJ1-5. This receptor was obtained from a human donor in good health. Some clones in this sample may be carry-over from other donors' samples. The sequenced sample consisted of naive CXCR3+ CD8+ T cells from blood. Subset denoted: CD45RO-CCR7+CD27+CD95- naive CD8+ T cells expressing CXCR3 (TNR3+). The CDR3 spells CSASSQAINQPQHF.